This entry lists 28 T cell receptor beta chains sequenced from one sample in a study of Graves' ophthalmopathy and Graves' hyperthyroidism. Scientists amplified the TCR beta CDR3 regions from RNA transcripts. Following a first-round RT-PCR that used HTBI primers, a second-round multiplex PCR was carried out. One entry per CDR3 protein results from TCRdb running MiXCR on the multiplex PCR reads. The repertoire consists of about 620,000 distinct CDR3 sequences, with approximately 21% occurring once and the leading ten covering approximately 7.7%. The sequenced sample consisted of peripheral blood. The receptor set was obtained from a woman between 18 and 29 years old with stable Graves' hyperthyroidism. Some clones in this sample may be carry-over from other donors' samples.

This clonotype was observed at least ten times. This rearrangement joins TRBV19 to TRBJ1-1, with 10 bases fitting TRBD1. Germline CDR1 is LNHDA and CDR2 is SQIVND (reference sequence). Germline trimming cut 6 bases from V and 0 bases from J; bases unmatched to any gene: 7. This CDR3 is built from 16 residues. CDR3 nucleotide sequence: TGTGCCAGTAGCCCAAGACAGGGGGCCTTGAACACTGAAGCTTTCTTT. It translates to CASSPRQGALNTEAFF.

In its sample, this clonotype was seen many times. V usage is TRBV12-3 or TRBV12-4 and J usage is TRBJ2-7; no definite D call. The V gene lost 6 bases and the J gene lost 3 bases, with 12 bases spanning the gap. This CDR3 is 13 amino acids long. The CDR3 protein is CASSIDGIYEQYF. The DNA for the CDR3 is TGTGCCAGCAGCATTGACGGAATCTACGAGCAGTACTTC.

CDR3 residues: CATSDIRGTEAFF. The CDR3 nucleotides are TGTGCCACCAGTGACATAAGGGGTACTGAAGCTTTCTTT. The chain is built from TRBV24-1 and TRBJ1-1, with a possible D match to TRBD1 (5 bases). V was cut by 4 bases and J by 5 bases, with 10 bases left in between. The CDR3 totals 13 residues. Germline lookup yields CDR1 KGHDR and CDR2 SFDVKD.

There are many counts of this clonotype. This rearrangement joins TRBV18 to TRBJ2-5; unclear D gene. CDR1 is KGHSH and CDR2 is LQKENI in the germline V gene. V dropped 2 bases and J dropped 2 bases, with 6 bases sitting between them. This CDR3 has 13 amino acids. The CDR3 bases are TGTGCCAGCTCACCAGACACACAAGAGACCCAGTACTTC. Translated, it gives CASSPDTQETQYF.

This clonotype was seen at least ten times. The rearrangement links TRBV7-3 to TRBJ2-5; 7 positions match TRBD2. Germline V CDR1 and CDR2: SGHTA, FQGTGA. The CDR3 loop spans 16 amino acids. Trimming took 0 bases from V and 0 from J; bases not matched to a gene: 4. The CDR3 nucleotides read TGTGCCAGCAGCTTAACGGCGGGAGCGGACCAAGAGACCCAGTACTTC. Translating it yields CASSLTAGADQETQYF.

This clonotype has a handful of counts. The chain links TRBV6-1 to TRBJ1-3; possible D gene TRBD1, 5 bases. V lost 3 bases, J lost 3 bases, and 9 bases lay in between. This CDR3 contains 14 residues. From germline, CDR1 is MNHNS and CDR2 SASEGT. CDR3 bases: TGTGCCAGCAGTGACCAGGGATTTGGAAACACCATATATTTT. Encoded protein: CASSDQGFGNTIYF.

This clonotype has at least ten counts. The chain links TRBV13 to TRBJ2-7; 7 nucleotides match TRBD2. V dropped 5 bases and J dropped 7; count of bases not matched to a gene: 8. CDR1 and CDR2 from the germline V gene are PRHDT and FYEKMQ (reference sequence). The CDR3 is 13 amino acids. CDR3 in DNA: TGTGCCAGCAGCCTGCCAAGGGGAGGGGAGCAGTACTTC. Amino acid sequence: CASSLPRGGEQYF.

Comments on this clonotype: It may be a read error: a sequence one base away is much more abundant. The chain links TRBV11-2 to TRBJ2-7; perhaps D is TRBD1 or TRBD2 (5 bases each). CDR3 length equals 14 residues. The V end lost 1 base, the J end lost 6 bases, and 13 bases lay between the germline ends. Per the germline V gene, CDR1 is SGHAT and CDR2 is FQNNGV. The CDR3 region is CASSLGGANGEQYF. The DNA for the CDR3 is TGTGCCAGCAGCTTAGGAGGGGCCAATGGCGAGCAGTACTTC.

At least ten counts were recorded for this clonotype. V gene TRBV19 combines with J gene TRBJ1-2; D is perhaps TRBD1 (6 bases). The CDR3 totals 15 residues. Looked up from germline, CDR1 is LNHDA and CDR2 is SQIVND (reference sequence). V was pared by 6 bases and J by 0 bases, with 14 bases between. CDR3 nucleotides: TGTGCCAGTAGCCGCTGGGACACCCCTAACTATGGCTACACCTTC. It encodes CASSRWDTPNYGYTF.

This chain links TRBV30 with TRBJ1-2; 7 positions match TRBD1. After removal of 5 bases from V and 4 bases from J, the junction contained 7 bases not matched to a gene. Germline V gene data show CDR1 as GTSNPN and CDR2 as SVGIG (reference sequence). This CDR3 has 13 residues. The CDR3 loop is CAWAGTDSYGYTF. The CDR3 nucleotides are TGTGCCTGGGCCGGGACAGATTCCTATGGCTACACCTTC.

The chain couples TRBV7-2 to TRBJ1-6, with 7 bases lining up with TRBD1. The CDR3 covers 15 residues. J lost 8 bases, V lost 1 base, and 5 bases had no gene match. Germline loops: CDR1 SGHTA, CDR2 FQGNSA. The CDR3 is CASSLEGARDSPLHF. The CDR3 DNA reads TGTGCCAGCAGCTTAGAGGGGGCGAGGGATTCACCCCTCCACTTT.

This clonotype was observed many times. The rearrangement uses TRBV20-1 and TRBJ2-4, with D tentatively TRBD2 (5 bases). CDR1 is DFQATT, CDR2 SNEGSKA, per germline (reference sequence). The CDR3 has 12 residues. V was shortened by 3 bases and J by 14 bases, with 17 bases between the two germline ends. The CDR3 loop is CSARVGRGREYF. The CDR3 nucleotides read TGCAGTGCTAGGGTCGGACGCGGGCGTGAGTACTTC.

This clonotype was counted many times. The chain couples TRBV5-1 to TRBJ1-1; D might be TRBD1 (6 bases). The CDR3 extends over 12 amino acids. Germline V CDR1 and CDR2: SGHRS, YFSETQ. V was shortened by 3 bases and J by 11 bases, with 14 bases between the two germline ends. Here the CDR3 DNA reads TGCGCCAGCAGCTGGGGGGGCAGAGACGCTTTCTTT. It yields the protein CASSWGGRDAFF. The variable domain in full, completed from reference TRBV5-1 and TRBJ1-1, reads KAGVTQTPRYLIKTRGQQVTLSCSPISGHRSVSWYQQTPGQGLQFLFEYFSETQRNKGNFPGRFSGRQFSNSRSEMNVSTLELGDSALYLCASSWGGRDAFFGQGTRLTVV.

In this sample, this clonotype turned up many times. This chain joins TRBV6-5 and TRBJ1-1; no firm D call. Germline V gives CDR1 MNHEY, CDR2 SVGAGI. The CDR3 spans 14 residues. V was pared by 5 bases and J by 2 bases, with 12 bases between. The CDR3 bases are TGTGCCAGCAGTATACATGATAAAAACACTGAAGCTTTCTTT. This codes for CASSIHDKNTEAFF.

Details on this clonotype: One junction end does not reproduce the germline sequence, and a read error may be involved. The rearrangement joins TRBV28 to TRBJ2-2, with D possibly being TRBD2 (5 bases). Germline-derived CDR1 and CDR2 are MDHEN and SYDVKM. This CDR3 is built from 12 residues. CDR3 bases: TGTGCCAACAGCCCTCGGACCGGGGATCTGTTTTTT. This codes for CANSPRTGDLFF.

This clonotype was picked up many times. The J gene is TRBJ2-2, the V gene TRBV20-1, with 9 bases identical to TRBD2. Germline V gene data show CDR1 as DFQATT and CDR2 as SNEGSKA (reference sequence). The CDR3 has 15 amino acids. V lost 2 bases and J lost 1; bases outside the gene matches: 2. CDR3 DNA sequence: TGCAGTGCTAGAACGCGGGGGGGGAACACCGGGGAGCTGTTTTTT. As protein: CSARTRGGNTGELFF.

This sequence joins TRBV11-1 and TRBJ1-3, with unresolved D. Germline-derived CDR1 and CDR2 are SGHAT and FQDESV (reference sequence). Trimming left V 4 bases short and J 1 base short, with 17 bases between. This CDR3 is 17 amino acids long. The CDR3 loop reads CASSYSVTVNSGNTIYF. The CDR3 coding sequence is TGTGCCAGCAGCTATTCTGTTACAGTGAATTCTGGAAACACCATATATTTT.

V gene TRBV7-8 combines with J gene TRBJ2-2; a possible D gene is TRBD2 (5 bases). The germline V gene encodes CDR1 SGHVS and CDR2 FQNEAQ. CDR3 size: 17 residues. V lost 4 bases and J lost 0, with 15 bases in between. The CDR3 DNA follows: TGTGCCAGCAGCTCGCCCTCACCGGGGACGAACACCGGGGAGCTGTTTTTT. Amino acid sequence: CASSSPSPGTNTGELFF.

The rearrangement links TRBV20-1 to TRBJ2-5; D remains unclear. V was trimmed by 0 bases and J by 13 bases, leaving 18 bases between them. The germline V gene has CDR1 DFQATT and CDR2 SNEGSKA (reference sequence). This CDR3 contains 13 residues. The CDR3 is CSARDRVSSWGYF. The CDR3 DNA is TGCAGTGCTAGAGACCGGGTTTCATCCTGGGGGTACTTC.

Ten or more counts support this clonotype. The rearrangement links TRBV28 to TRBJ2-7; D unresolved. The V end lost 6 bases, the J end lost 3 bases, and 12 bases lay between the germline ends. Germline assignment: CDR1 MDHEN and CDR2 SYDVKM. The CDR3 extends over 13 amino acids. This CDR3 reads CASSPPTIYEQYF. CDR3 sequence (DNA): TGTGCCAGCAGCCCCCCGACCATCTACGAGCAGTACTTC. The full variable domain, completed using reference TRBV28 and TRBJ2-7, is DVKVTQSSRYLVKRTGEKVFLECVQDMDHENMFWYRQDPGLGLRLIYFSYDVKMKEKGDIPEGYSVSREKKERFSLILESASTNQTSMYLCASSPPTIYEQYFGPGTRLTVT.

This clonotype was counted between two and nine times. Sequence at one end of the junction differs from germline and may be a read error. This chain links TRBV7-2 with TRBJ2-7; perhaps TRBD2 as D (6 bases). This CDR3 comprises 13 residues. Germline values: CDR1 SGHTA, CDR2 FQGNSA. In DNA, the CDR3 is TGTGCCAGCAGGTTAGGGAGGAACTACGAGCAGTACTTC. Amino acid sequence: CASRLGRNYEQYF.

This clonotype was recorded a few times. The chain employs TRBV11-2 and TRBJ2-7; 16 nucleotides match TRBD2. CDR1 is SGHAT and CDR2 is FQNNGV in the germline V gene. J gave up 0 bases and V 4 bases, and 6 bases lay outside the gene matches. This CDR3 spans 18 amino acids. The CDR3 reads CASSSGLAGGLFSYEQYF. The CDR3 coding sequence is TGTGCCAGCAGCTCGGGACTAGCGGGAGGGTTATTCTCCTACGAGCAGTACTTC.

At least ten counts were recorded for this clonotype. V usage is TRBV20-1 and J usage is TRBJ2-7, with 11 bases aligning to TRBD1. Trimming took 5 bases from V and 7 from J; bases not matched to a gene: 7. Germline lookup yields CDR1 DFQATT and CDR2 SNEGSKA (reference sequence). The CDR3 length is 13 residues. CDR3 residues: CSAGQGAQGEQYF. CDR3 in DNA: TGCAGTGCTGGACAGGGGGCCCAAGGGGAGCAGTACTTC.

Many counts were recorded for this clonotype. The chain recombines TRBV20-1 with TRBJ1-6, with D unresolved. The CDR3 covers 14 residues. Between the trimmed V and J ends, which lost 2 bases and 4 bases, there was a span of 9 bases. Per the germline V gene, CDR1 is DFQATT and CDR2 is SNEGSKA (reference sequence). Here the CDR3 DNA reads TGCAGTGCTAGACGGGAGACGTATAATTCACCCCTCCACTTT. Protein product: CSARRETYNSPLHF.

This clonotype has at least ten counts. A junction boundary mismatches the germline segment, possibly from a read error. The chain is built from TRBV5-1 and TRBJ2-5; possibly TRBD1 for D (5 bases). Germline V gene lookup returns CDR1 SGHRS and CDR2 YFSETQ. The CDR3 totals 10 residues. The CDR3 DNA reads as TGCGCCAGCAGCTTGACAGGAATCGACTTC. This sequence encodes CASSLTGIDF.

This clonotype was found many times. This sequence joins TRBV19 and TRBJ1-5; a weak D match, TRBD1 (5 bases). CDR3 length: 14 amino acids. Per the germline V gene, CDR1 is LNHDA and CDR2 is SQIVND (reference sequence). The CDR3: CGCGGRVDNQPQHF. CDR3 DNA sequence: TGTGGCTGTGGCGGCAGGGTGGACAATCAGCCCCAGCATTTT.

This clonotype showed up many times. V is TRBV19 and J is TRBJ1-5; D possibly corresponds to TRBD1 (5 bases). This CDR3 contains 15 residues. Germline assignment: CDR1 LNHDA and CDR2 SQIVND (reference sequence). Trimming left V 1 base short and J 6 bases short, with 13 bases between. The DNA for the CDR3 is TGTGCCAGTAGTATAGGGGGCGCGTCTCTTCAGCCCCAGCATTTT. This sequence encodes CASSIGGASLQPQHF. Supplemented by reference TRBV19 and TRBJ1-5, the full variable domain reads DGGITQSPKYLFRKEGQNVTLSCEQNLNHDAMYWYRQDPGQGLRLIYYSQIVNDFQKGDIAEGYSVSREKKESFPLTVTSAQKNPTAFYLCASSIGGASLQPQHFGDGTRLSIL.

This clonotype was recorded at least ten times. CDR3 in amino acids: CASSLQEETYEQYF. In DNA form, the CDR3 reads TGTGCCAGCAGCTTACAGGAGGAGACCTACGAGCAGTACTTC. V usage is TRBV11-2 and J usage is TRBJ2-7; a possible D gene is TRBD2 (5 bases). Germline CDR1 reads SGHAT; CDR2 reads FQNNGV. This CDR3 spans 14 amino acids. V dropped 2 bases and J dropped 2 bases, with 10 bases sitting between them.